Listed here are 15 T cell receptor beta chains from one sample, sequenced in a study of cytomegalovirus exposure and HLA in healthy donors. Repertoires were generated with immunoSEQ multiplex PCR, while TCRdb's copy carries only in-frame clones and drops some. The sample carries 120,000 or so clones, roughly 88% recorded once. The material sequenced was PBMCs. The receptors stem from a man aged 18 to 30 in good health and CMV-seronegative.

V usage is TRBV27 and J usage is TRBJ1-1, with 8 nucleotides matching TRBD1. The CDR3 is made up of 16 amino acids. Germline CDR1 reads MNHEY; CDR2 reads SMNVEV (reference sequence). J gave up 4 bases and V 2 bases, and 9 bases lay outside the gene matches. CDR3 residues: CASSLGTGGGSTEAFF. CDR3 sequence (DNA): TGTGCCAGCAGTTTAGGGACAGGTGGGGGGAGCACTGAAGCTTTCTTT.

The V and J genes are TRBV10-3 and TRBJ1-3; D remains unclear. This CDR3 region has 15 residues. V lost 2 bases and J 2 bases, leaving 10 bases between the germline ends. Germline CDR1 and CDR2: ENHRY and SYGVKD. The CDR3 nucleotides are TGTGCCATCAGTGAGGGTACAGCTACTGGAAACACCATATATTTT. This codes for CAISEGTATGNTIYF.

The V gene is TRBV2, the J gene TRBJ2-4, with TRBD1 as a possible D gene (5 bases). Germline V CDR1 and CDR2: SNHLY, FYNNEI. CDR3 length equals 11 residues. Trimming took 4 bases from V and 11 from J, leaving 9 bases between them. This CDR3 reads CASSGQGFQYF. In nucleotides, the CDR3 is TGTGCCAGCAGTGGGCAGGGCTTTCAGTACTTC.

The chain links TRBV12-1 to TRBJ1-4; TRBD1, the table's D call, lacks a check against the DNA. TRBV12-1 is noted as a pseudogene. This CDR3 contains 15 residues. DNA of the CDR3: TGTGCCAGCAGCCCGAGGACAGGGAATAATGAAAAACTGTTTTTT. This encodes CASSPRTGNNEKLFF.

The rearrangement uses TRBV7-2 and TRBJ2-3; TRBD2 matches at 10 bases. CDR1 SGHTA and CDR2 FQGNSA come from the germline V gene. V lost 3 bases and J lost 1; bases outside the gene matches: 4. The CDR3 loop spans 16 amino acids. The CDR3 coding sequence is TGTGCCAGCAGCTTCGGGACTAGCGCGCGCACAGATACGCAGTATTTT. Translation gives CASSFGTSARTDTQYF.

The chain recombines TRBV20-1 with TRBJ2-3; D remains ambiguous. The CDR3 runs 10 residues. Germline CDR1 is DFQATT and CDR2 is SNEGSKA (reference sequence). This chain's CDR3 is CSGFTDTQYF. The CDR3 nucleotides are TGCAGCGGGTTCACAGATACGCAGTATTTT.

V is TRBV27 and J is TRBJ1-2, with a weak D call TRBD1 (5 bases). This CDR3 comprises 15 residues. V lost 2 bases and J 2 bases, leaving 12 bases between the germline ends. The germline gives CDR1 MNHEY, CDR2 SMNVEV (reference sequence). This CDR3 reads CASSLVPGLNYGYTF. For the CDR3, the DNA is TGTGCCAGCAGTTTAGTCCCAGGGCTAAACTATGGCTACACCTTC.

Here the CDR3 reads CASSEEGPGTEAFF. The CDR3 DNA reads as TGTGCCAGCAGTGAGGAGGGACCGGGGACTGAAGCTTTCTTT. This sequence joins TRBV2 and TRBJ1-1, with a weak D call TRBD1 (5 bases). With 3 bases removed from V and 5 bases from J, the gap between germline ends came to 13 bases. Germline V gives CDR1 SNHLY, CDR2 FYNNEI. The CDR3 spans 14 residues.

The CDR3: CASTPVGTGSEQYF. The CDR3, as DNA: TGTGCCAGCACACCAGTAGGGACAGGGTCCGAGCAGTACTTC. V is TRBV2 and J is TRBJ2-7; 9 positions agree with TRBD1. Germline assignment: CDR1 SNHLY and CDR2 FYNNEI. The V segment lost 7 bases and the J segment 6 bases; nucleotides outside the gene matches: 10. This CDR3 is built from 14 residues.

The V gene is TRBV7-9, the J gene TRBJ1-1; 8 bases align to TRBD1. Germline CDR1 reads SEHNR; CDR2 reads FQNEAQ (reference sequence). V was clipped by 6 bases and J by 2 bases; unmatched bases: 5. The length of the CDR3 is 14 residues. As DNA, the CDR3 is TGTGCCAGCAGTTTGACAGGGGATAACACTGAAGCTTTCTTT. Amino acid sequence: CASSLTGDNTEAFF.

The genes are TRBV19 and TRBJ1-2, with TRBD1 as a possible D gene (6 bases). Germline CDR1 is LNHDA and CDR2 is SQIVND (reference sequence). The CDR3 sequence is 13 residues long. V was trimmed by 9 bases and J by 4 bases, leaving 15 bases between them. CDR3: CASNRDTRYGYTF. The CDR3 coding sequence is TGTGCCAGCAACCGGGACACACGCTATGGCTACACCTTC.

This clone was found many times. V is TRBV6-4 and J is TRBJ2-3; 11 positions agree with TRBD2. The CDR3 sequence is 14 residues long. The ends lost 4 bases at V and 3 bases at J; junction bases unmatched: 0. The germline V gene has CDR1 MRHNA and CDR2 SNTAGT. The CDR3 spells CASSGTSGTDTQYF. In nucleotides, the CDR3 is TGTGCCAGCAGTGGGACTAGCGGGACAGATACGCAGTATTTT.

The chain is built from TRBV5-1 and TRBJ2-7; 8 bases fit TRBD1. CDR1 and CDR2 (germline): SGHRS, YFSETQ. The CDR3 totals 15 residues. V shed 2 bases and J 4 bases; nucleotides not matched to a gene: 8. CDR3 DNA: TGCGCCAGCAGCTTAGAGACAGGGGCGGGGTACGAGCAGTACTTC. Its translation: CASSLETGAGYEQYF.

This rearrangement joins TRBV2 to TRBJ1-2; 11 nucleotides line up with TRBD1. V was clipped by 5 bases and J by 7 bases; unmatched bases: 9. The length of the CDR3 is 15 residues. Germline assignment: CDR1 SNHLY and CDR2 FYNNEI. Here the CDR3 reads CASSPGTGGRGGYTF. The CDR3 DNA is TGTGCCAGCAGTCCCGGGACAGGGGGGCGAGGTGGCTACACCTTC.

V gene TRBV7-9 combines with J gene TRBJ1-1; no clear D. The CDR3 is 13 amino acids. CDR1 and CDR2 (germline): SEHNR, FQNEAQ (reference sequence). Between the trimmed V and J ends, which lost 1 base and 1 base, there was a span of 4 bases. The DNA for the CDR3 is TGTGCCAGCAGCTTAGAGCCGAACACTGAAGCTTTCTTT. Protein sequence: CASSLEPNTEAFF.